These 2 T cell receptor beta chains originate from one sample sequenced in a study of a mutant IDH1 vaccine in newly diagnosed glioma. Time point noted: week 47, end of study. The study gave 300 ug of mutant IDH1 20-mer peptide per vaccine dose, with topical imiquimod. Their antigens remain unidentified. Generated by immunoSEQ multiplex PCR, the TCRdb table keeps only in-frame clones and is missing some. This table holds around 94,000 clones, around nine tenths found once. The sample in question was PBMCs, obtained from a glioma patient whose treatment included an IDH1 peptide vaccine. The source of these receptors is a woman aged 45-59 years with glioma.

The gene calls are TRBV5-1 and TRBJ1-2; D possibly corresponds to TRBD1 (5 bases). CDR3 length: 14 residues. The germline V and J ends were trimmed by 4 bases and 4 bases, with 14 bases remaining between them. The germline gives CDR1 SGHRS, CDR2 YFSETQ. This chain's CDR3 is CASSPLQELYGYTF. CDR3 DNA: TGCGCCAGCAGCCCACTACAGGAACTCTATGGCTACACCTTC.

The chain uses TRBV5-1 and TRBJ2-7, with TRBD1 identical over 8 bases. V was clipped by 4 bases and J by 5 bases; unmatched bases: 14. Germline V gives CDR1 SGHRS, CDR2 YFSETQ. This CDR3 is built from 16 residues. As DNA, the CDR3 is TGCGCCAGCAGCGTGGGACAGGCAACTCTCGGCCACGAGCAGTACTTC. Translation gives CASSVGQATLGHEQYF.